Presented here are 5 T cell receptor beta chains from one specimen sequenced in a study of CD8+ T cells in alopecia areata. cDNA reverse transcribed from extracted RNA served as the sequencing template. TCRdb's table, derived via immunoSEQ multiplex PCR, lists solely in-frame clones and lacks some. The sample contains some 170,000 clones, about 72% of which appear only once. The source was CD8+ T cells sorted from blood, collected at week 0. Receptors were obtained from a human donor with alopecia areata.

The gene calls are TRBV5-1 and TRBJ2-3; D possibly uses TRBD1 or TRBD2 (5 bases each). Germline CDR1 is SGHRS and CDR2 is YFSETQ. Trimming left V 4 bases short and J 4 bases short, with 13 bases between. The CDR3 is 14 amino acids. Here the CDR3 reads CASSDSRGADTQYF. The CDR3 region has the DNA TGCGCCAGCAGCGACAGCCGGGGTGCAGATACGCAGTATTTT. The full variable domain, with the rest looked up from reference TRBV5-1 and TRBJ2-3, is KAGVTQTPRYLIKTRGQQVTLSCSPISGHRSVSWYQQTPGQGLQFLFEYFSETQRNKGNFPGRFSGRQFSNSRSEMNVSTLELGDSALYLCASSDSRGADTQYFGPGTRLTVL.

In its sample, this clone was seen many times. This sequence joins TRBV7-9 and TRBJ2-1, with a tentative D call TRBD1 (5 bases). The V gene's germline CDR1 is SEHNR and CDR2 FQNEAQ (reference sequence). This CDR3 is built from 16 residues. V lost 2 bases and J 3 bases, leaving 14 bases between the germline ends. The CDR3 region has the DNA TGTGCCAGCAGCTTAAAGGGGATCTCAGTCTACAATGAGCAGTTCTTC. Its translation is CASSLKGISVYNEQFF.

This chain uses TRBV2 with TRBJ2-1; TRBD1 matches at 8 bases. In germline, CDR1 is SNHLY, CDR2 FYNNEI. V shed 6 bases and J 8 bases; nucleotides not matched to a gene: 6. There are 13 residues in the CDR3. In DNA, the CDR3 is TGTGCCAGCAGCGGACAGGGTGGGGATGAGCAGTTCTTC. Translated: CASSGQGGDEQFF.

This clone came up once. The genes are TRBV25-1 and TRBJ2-1, with 11 bases that match TRBD2. Unmatched junction bases numbered 6, after V lost 3 bases and J lost 5 bases. This CDR3 comprises 16 residues. Germline CDR1 reads MGHDK; CDR2 reads SYGVNS. This chain's CDR3 is CASSDSLAGVHNEQFF. The CDR3 coding sequence is TGTGCCAGCAGTGATTCACTAGCGGGGGTCCACAATGAGCAGTTCTTC.

The V call is TRBV2, the J call TRBJ1-2, with a weak D call TRBD1 (6 bases). V was clipped by 2 bases and J by 4 bases, with 11 bases between them. Looked up from germline, CDR1 is SNHLY and CDR2 is FYNNEI. This CDR3 spans 14 amino acids. The CDR3 DNA reads TGTGCCAGCAGTGAATGGGGGGCGATCTATGGCTACACCTTC. It yields the protein CASSEWGAIYGYTF.